These T cell receptor beta chains were read from a single sample in a study of cytomegalovirus exposure and HLA in healthy donors. Clones were sequenced by immunoSEQ multiplex PCR, and TCRdb holds only the in-frame ones, with some missing. The data contain about 150,000 clones, 75% to 80% of them singletons. What was sequenced was PBMCs. The source is a woman aged 25 to 39 in good health and CMV-seronegative. Each CDR3 is given with its conserved first and last residue. A D gene is named only where the DNA matches it firmly. For some rows the clone size is stated as once, few or many, or as a class when expanded; others skip it.

D gene: TRBD1
clone size: NA
V gene: TRBV7-9
J gene: TRBJ1-1
CDR3 protein: CASNGQGEPEAFF
CDR3 DNA: TGTGCCAGCAACGGACAGGGGGAGCCTGAAGCTTTCTTT

D gene: NA
clone size: NA
V gene: TRBV4-3
J gene: TRBJ1-2
CDR3 protein: CASSQDTRQARYGYTF
CDR3 DNA: TGCGCCAGCAGCCAAGATACTAGACAGGCACGGTATGGCTACACCTTC

D gene: NA
clone size: NA
V gene: TRBV5-1
J gene: TRBJ2-7
CDR3 protein: CASSRLEGPYEQYF
CDR3 DNA: TGCGCCAGCAGCCGACTGGAGGGGCCTTACGAGCAGTACTTC

D gene: NA
clone size: NA
V gene: TRBV7-8
J gene: TRBJ2-2
CDR3 protein: CASSFGWRASAGELFF
CDR3 DNA: TGTGCCAGCAGCTTCGGTTGGAGGGCATCGGCCGGGGAGCTGTTTTTT

D gene: TRBD1
clone size: NA
V gene: TRBV9
J gene: TRBJ1-4
CDR3 protein: CASSGQGGEKLFF
CDR3 DNA: TGTGCCAGCAGCGGACAGGGAGGCGAAAAACTGTTTTTT

D gene: TRBD1
clone size: NA
V gene: TRBV7-7
J gene: TRBJ2-1
CDR3 protein: CASSLRPGGSLNEQFF
CDR3 DNA: TGTGCCAGCAGCTTACGTCCAGGGGGCTCCCTCAATGAGCAGTTCTTC

D gene: NA
clone size: NA
V gene: TRBV6-5
J gene: TRBJ2-1
CDR3 protein: CASSPLGSSYNEQFF
CDR3 DNA: TGTGCCAGCAGCCCCCTAGGAAGCTCCTACAATGAGCAGTTCTTC

D gene: NA
clone size: NA
V gene: TRBV7-3
J gene: TRBJ2-3
CDR3 protein: CASSLRGTFTDTQYF
CDR3 DNA: TGTGCCAGCAGCTTAAGGGGGACTTTCACAGATACGCAGTATTTT

D gene: TRBD1
clone size: few
V gene: TRBV7-9
J gene: TRBJ1-3
CDR3 protein: CASSPTTGERNTIYF
CDR3 DNA: TGTGCCAGCAGCCCCACGACAGGGGAGAGGAACACCATATATTTT

D gene: TRBD1
clone size: NA
V gene: TRBV7-9
J gene: TRBJ1-2
CDR3 protein: CASSFPGTGNYGYTF
CDR3 DNA: TGTGCCAGCAGCTTCCCAGGGACAGGGAACTATGGCTACACCTTC